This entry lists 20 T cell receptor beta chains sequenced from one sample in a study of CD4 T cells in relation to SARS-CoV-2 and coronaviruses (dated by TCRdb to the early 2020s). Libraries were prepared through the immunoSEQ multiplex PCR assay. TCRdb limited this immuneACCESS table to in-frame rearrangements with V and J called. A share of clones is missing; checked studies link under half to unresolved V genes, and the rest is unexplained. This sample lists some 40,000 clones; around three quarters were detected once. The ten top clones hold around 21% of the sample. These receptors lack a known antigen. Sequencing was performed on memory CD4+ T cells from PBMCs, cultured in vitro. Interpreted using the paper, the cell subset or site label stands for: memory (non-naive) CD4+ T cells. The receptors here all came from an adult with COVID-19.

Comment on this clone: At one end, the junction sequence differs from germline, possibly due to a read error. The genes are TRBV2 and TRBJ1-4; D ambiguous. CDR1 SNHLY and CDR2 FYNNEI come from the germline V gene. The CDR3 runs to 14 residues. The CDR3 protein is CASIPGPTTEKLFF. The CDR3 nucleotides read TGTGCCAGCATTCCCGGGCCCACTACTGAAAAACTGTTTTTT.

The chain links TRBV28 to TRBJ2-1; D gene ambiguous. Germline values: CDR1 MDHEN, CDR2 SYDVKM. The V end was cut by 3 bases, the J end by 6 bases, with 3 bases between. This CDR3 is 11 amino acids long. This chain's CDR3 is CASSFFNEQFF. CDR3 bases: TGTGCCAGCAGTTTCTTCAATGAGCAGTTCTTC.

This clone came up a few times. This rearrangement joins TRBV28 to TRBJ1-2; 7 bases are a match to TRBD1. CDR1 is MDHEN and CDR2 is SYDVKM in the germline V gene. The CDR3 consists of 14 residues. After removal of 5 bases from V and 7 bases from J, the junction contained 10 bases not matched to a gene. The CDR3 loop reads CASSVNRGVGGYTF. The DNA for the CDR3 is TGTGCCAGCAGTGTTAACAGGGGAGTCGGTGGCTACACCTTC.

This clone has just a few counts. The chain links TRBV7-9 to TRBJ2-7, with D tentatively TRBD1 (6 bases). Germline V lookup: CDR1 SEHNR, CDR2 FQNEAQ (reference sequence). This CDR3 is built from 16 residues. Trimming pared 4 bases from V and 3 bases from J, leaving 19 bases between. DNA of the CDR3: TGTGCCAGCAGCTATGGACCCAGGGGTGATCTCTACGAGCAGTACTTC. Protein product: CASSYGPRGDLYEQYF.

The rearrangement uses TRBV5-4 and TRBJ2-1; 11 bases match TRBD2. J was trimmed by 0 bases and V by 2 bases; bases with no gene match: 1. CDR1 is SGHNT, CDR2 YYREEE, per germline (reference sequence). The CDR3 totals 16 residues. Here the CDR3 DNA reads TGTGCCAGCAGCTTCACTAGCGGGAGCTCCTACAATGAGCAGTTCTTC. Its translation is CASSFTSGSSYNEQFF.

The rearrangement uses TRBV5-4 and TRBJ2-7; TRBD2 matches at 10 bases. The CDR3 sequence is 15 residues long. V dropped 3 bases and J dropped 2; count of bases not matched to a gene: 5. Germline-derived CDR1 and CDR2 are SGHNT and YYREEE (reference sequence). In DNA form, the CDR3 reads TGTGCCAGCAGCTCGCGGACTAGCGGAACCTACGAGCAGTACTTC. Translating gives CASSSRTSGTYEQYF.

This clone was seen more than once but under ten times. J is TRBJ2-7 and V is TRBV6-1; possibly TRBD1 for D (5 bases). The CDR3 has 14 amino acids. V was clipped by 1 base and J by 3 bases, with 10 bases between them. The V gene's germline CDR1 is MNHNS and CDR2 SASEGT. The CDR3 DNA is TGTGCCAGCAGTGAAGGGGGCACCTACTACGAGCAGTACTTC. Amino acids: CASSEGGTYYEQYF.

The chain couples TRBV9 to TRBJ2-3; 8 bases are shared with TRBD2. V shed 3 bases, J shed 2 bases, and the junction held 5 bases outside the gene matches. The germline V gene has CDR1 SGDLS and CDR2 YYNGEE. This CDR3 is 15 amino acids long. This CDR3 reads CASSAGGEVTDTQYF. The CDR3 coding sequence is TGTGCCAGCAGCGCCGGGGGGGAAGTCACAGATACGCAGTATTTT.

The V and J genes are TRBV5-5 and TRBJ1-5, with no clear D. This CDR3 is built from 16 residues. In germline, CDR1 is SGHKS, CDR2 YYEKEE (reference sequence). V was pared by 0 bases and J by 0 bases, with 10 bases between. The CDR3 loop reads CASSLGVGDSNQPQHF. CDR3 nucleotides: TGTGCCAGCAGCTTGGGGGTTGGGGATAGCAATCAGCCCCAGCATTTT.

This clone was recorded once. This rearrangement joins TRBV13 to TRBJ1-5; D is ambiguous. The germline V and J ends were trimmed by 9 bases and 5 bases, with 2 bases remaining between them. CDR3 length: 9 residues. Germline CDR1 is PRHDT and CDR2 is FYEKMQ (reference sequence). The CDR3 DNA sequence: TGTGCCAGATATCAGCCCCAGCATTTT. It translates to CARYQPQHF.

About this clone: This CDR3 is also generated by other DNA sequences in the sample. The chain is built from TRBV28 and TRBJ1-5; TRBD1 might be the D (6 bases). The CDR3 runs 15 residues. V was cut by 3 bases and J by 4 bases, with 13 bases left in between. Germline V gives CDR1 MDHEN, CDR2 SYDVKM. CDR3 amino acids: CASSFARGGNQPQHF. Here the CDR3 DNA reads TGTGCCAGCAGTTTCGCCAGGGGAGGGAATCAGCCCCAGCATTTT.

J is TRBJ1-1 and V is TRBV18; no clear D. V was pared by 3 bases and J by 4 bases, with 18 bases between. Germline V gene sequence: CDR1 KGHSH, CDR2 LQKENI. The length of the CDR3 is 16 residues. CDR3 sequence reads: CASSPGTVRESTEAFF. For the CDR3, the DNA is TGTGCCAGCTCACCGGGTACCGTAAGGGAGAGCACTGAAGCTTTCTTT. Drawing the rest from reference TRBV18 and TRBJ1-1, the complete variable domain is NAGVMQNPRHLVRRRGQEARLRCSPMKGHSHVYWYRQLPEEGLKFMVYLQKENIIDESGMPKERFSAEFPKEGPSILRIQQVVRGDSAAYFCASSPGTVRESTEAFFGQGTRLTVV.

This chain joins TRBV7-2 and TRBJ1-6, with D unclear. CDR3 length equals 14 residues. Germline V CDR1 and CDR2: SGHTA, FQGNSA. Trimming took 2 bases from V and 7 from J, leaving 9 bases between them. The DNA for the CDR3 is TGTGCCAGCAGCTTAAGGCATGTAAATTCACCCCTCCACTTT. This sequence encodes CASSLRHVNSPLHF. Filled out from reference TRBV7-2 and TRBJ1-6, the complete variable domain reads GAGVSQSPSNKVTEKGKDVELRCDPISGHTALYWYRQSLGQGLEFLIYFQGNSAPDKSGLPSDRFSAERTGGSVSTLTIQRTQQEDSAVYLCASSLRHVNSPLHFGNGTRLTVT.

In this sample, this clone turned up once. The CDR3 reads CASSLVRGVHYEQYF. The DNA for the CDR3 is TGTGCCAGCAGCTTAGTACGCGGGGTCCACTACGAGCAGTACTTC. The rearrangement links TRBV11-2 to TRBJ2-7, with D perhaps matching TRBD2 (6 bases). There are 15 residues in the CDR3. Germline CDR1 and CDR2: SGHAT and FQNNGV. V was clipped by 1 base and J by 3 bases, with 13 bases between them.

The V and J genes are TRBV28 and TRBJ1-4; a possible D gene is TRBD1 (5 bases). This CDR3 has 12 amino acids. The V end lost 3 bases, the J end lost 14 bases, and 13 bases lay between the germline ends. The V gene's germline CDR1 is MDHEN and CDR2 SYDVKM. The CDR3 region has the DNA TGTGCCAGCAGTTTGATATCGGGGCCCCTGTTTTTT. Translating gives CASSLISGPLFF.

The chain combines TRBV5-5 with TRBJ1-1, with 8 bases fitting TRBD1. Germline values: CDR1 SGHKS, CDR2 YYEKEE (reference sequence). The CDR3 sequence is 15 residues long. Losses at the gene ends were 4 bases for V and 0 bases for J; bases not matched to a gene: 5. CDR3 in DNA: TGTGCCAGCAGCGGCGGGACAGGACTGAACACTGAAGCTTTCTTT. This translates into CASSGGTGLNTEAFF. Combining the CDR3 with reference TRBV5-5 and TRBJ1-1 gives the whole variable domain DAGVTQSPTHLIKTRGQQVTLRCSPISGHKSVSWYQQVLGQGPQFIFQYYEKEERGRGNFPDRFSARQFPNYSSELNVNALLLGDSALYLCASSGGTGLNTEAFFGQGTRLTVV.

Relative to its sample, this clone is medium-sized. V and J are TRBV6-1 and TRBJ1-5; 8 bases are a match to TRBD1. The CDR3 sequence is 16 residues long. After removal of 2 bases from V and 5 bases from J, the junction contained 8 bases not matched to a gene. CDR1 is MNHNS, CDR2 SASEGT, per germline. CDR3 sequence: CASSEIGRQGYQPQHF. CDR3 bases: TGTGCCAGCAGTGAAATCGGTCGACAGGGGTATCAGCCCCAGCATTTT.

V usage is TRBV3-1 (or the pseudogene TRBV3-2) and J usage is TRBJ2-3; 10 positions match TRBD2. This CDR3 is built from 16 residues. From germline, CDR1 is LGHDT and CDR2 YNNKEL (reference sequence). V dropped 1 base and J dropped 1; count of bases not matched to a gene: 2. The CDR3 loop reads CASSQGTSGRTDTQYF. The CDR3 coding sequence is TGTGCCAGCAGCCAAGGGACTAGCGGACGCACAGATACGCAGTATTTT.

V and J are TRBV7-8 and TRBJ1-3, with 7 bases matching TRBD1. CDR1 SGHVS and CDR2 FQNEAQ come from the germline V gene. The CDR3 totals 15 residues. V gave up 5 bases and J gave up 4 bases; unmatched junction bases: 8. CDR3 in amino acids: CASSTDRFKGNTIYF. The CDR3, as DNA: TGTGCCAGCAGCACGGACAGGTTCAAAGGAAACACCATATATTTT.

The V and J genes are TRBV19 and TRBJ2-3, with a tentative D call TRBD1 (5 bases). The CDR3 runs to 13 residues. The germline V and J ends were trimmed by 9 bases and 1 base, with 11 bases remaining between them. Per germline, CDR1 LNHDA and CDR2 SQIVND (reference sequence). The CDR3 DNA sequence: TGTGCCAGCAAGGGGCTGGGCACAGATACGCAGTATTTT. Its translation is CASKGLGTDTQYF.